These 21 T cell receptor beta chains share one sample of origin, sequenced in a study of blood T cell repertoires in COVID-19. Data came from immunoSEQ multiplex PCR; TCRdb stores just in-frame clones and leaves some out. The sample lists about 200,000 clones, around 90% occurring once. The sample taken for sequencing was PBMCs or T cells enriched from blood (not recorded which). The receptors were gathered from a woman in her twenties or thirties who had recovered from COVID-19.

V usage is TRBV25-1 and J usage is TRBJ1-4, with D perhaps matching TRBD1 (6 bases). The CDR3 length is 13 residues. Germline lookup yields CDR1 MGHDK and CDR2 SYGVNS. V gave up 8 bases and J gave up 5 bases, with 12 bases separating them. The CDR3 sequence is CASLDRGNEKLFF. CDR3 nucleotide sequence: TGTGCCAGCCTCGATAGGGGGAATGAAAAACTGTTTTTT.

V and J are TRBV7-2 and TRBJ2-1; a possible D gene is TRBD2 (6 bases). Germline V lookup: CDR1 SGHTA, CDR2 FQGNSA. The CDR3 covers 14 residues. V was shortened by 5 bases and J by 6 bases, with 14 bases between the two germline ends. CDR3 coding DNA: TGTGCCAGCAGCGGCCGGGACTGGGGCAATGAGCAGTTCTTC. The encoded protein is CASSGRDWGNEQFF.

The rearrangement uses TRBV7-9 and TRBJ2-1, with 7 bases lining up with TRBD2. With 0 bases clipped from V and 3 bases from J, the junction kept 2 bases outside the gene matches. Germline lookup yields CDR1 SEHNR and CDR2 FQNEAQ (reference sequence). The length of the CDR3 is 15 residues. CDR3 DNA sequence: TGTGCCAGCAGCTTAGCGGCTAGCGGCTACAATGAGCAGTTCTTC. Translating gives CASSLAASGYNEQFF.

The chain uses TRBV2 and TRBJ2-1, with 9 bases that match TRBD1. The CDR3 spans 14 residues. Germline-derived CDR1 and CDR2 are SNHLY and FYNNEI. V was pared by 7 bases and J by 2 bases, with 3 bases of the junction left unmatched. The CDR3 loop is CASNRQGAYNEQFF. The DNA of the CDR3 is TGTGCCAGCAATAGACAGGGGGCCTACAATGAGCAGTTCTTC.

Only one count was recorded for this clone. This specimen includes other DNA sequences encoding the same CDR3. CDR3 sequence reads: CASSSGTGGQPQHF. The DNA for the CDR3 is TGTGCCAGCAGCTCCGGGACAGGGGGACAGCCCCAGCATTTT. The rearrangement links TRBV27 to TRBJ1-5; 11 nucleotides line up with TRBD1. Trimming took 6 bases from V and 7 from J; bases not matched to a gene: 5. Germline CDR1 MNHEY, CDR2 SMNVEV (reference sequence). The CDR3 contains 14 residues.

This sequence joins TRBV7-9 and TRBJ1-2; unclear D gene. V was trimmed by 2 bases and J by 8 bases, leaving 15 bases between them. Germline V gene data show CDR1 as SEHNR and CDR2 as FQNEAQ (reference sequence). CDR3 length: 14 residues. In nucleotides, the CDR3 is TGTGCCAGCAGCTTACGTAACGTCGAGAGGGGCTACACCTTC. Its protein product is CASSLRNVERGYTF. The full variable domain, rest sourced from reference TRBV7-9 and TRBJ1-2, is DTGVSQNPRHKITKRGQNVTFRCDPISEHNRLYWYRQTLGQGPEFLTYFQNEAQLEKSRLLSDRFSAERPKGSFSTLEIQRTEQGDSAMYLCASSLRNVERGYTFGSGTRLTVV.

The chain has TRBV2 and TRBJ1-5; D is uncertain. This CDR3 has 13 residues. The germline V gene has CDR1 SNHLY and CDR2 FYNNEI. Trimming cost V 5 bases and J 4 bases, with 9 bases left between them. CDR3 in amino acids: CASSLAENQPQHF. The CDR3 nucleotides read TGTGCCAGCAGTCTAGCAGAGAATCAGCCCCAGCATTTT. The whole variable domain, filled in from reference TRBV2 and TRBJ1-5, reads EPEVTQTPSHQVTQMGQEVILRCVPISNHLYFYWYRQILGQKVEFLVSFYNNEISEKSEIFDDQFSVERPDGSNFTLKIRSTKLEDSAMYFCASSLAENQPQHFGDGTRLSIL.

The V gene is TRBV30, the J gene TRBJ1-4, with 12 bases matching TRBD1. CDR3 length: 14 amino acids. Trimming cost V 4 bases and J 8 bases; bases outside gene matches: 5. Germline V gives CDR1 GTSNPN, CDR2 SVGIG (reference sequence). Here the CDR3 reads CAWTMGQGAEKLFF. The DNA for the CDR3 is TGTGCCTGGACCATGGGACAGGGGGCGGAAAAACTGTTTTTT.

Details on this clone: Other nucleotide sequences from this sample produce the same CDR3. The chain combines TRBV4-2 with TRBJ1-1; 7 nucleotides agree with TRBD1. This CDR3 contains 13 residues. Germline assignment: CDR1 LGHNA and CDR2 YNFKEQ. V lost 4 bases to trimming and J lost 1 base; unmatched junction nucleotides: 0. The CDR3 DNA reads as TGTGCCAGCAGCCGGACAGGGAACACTGAAGCTTTCTTT. It encodes CASSRTGNTEAFF.

The chain links TRBV6-2 or TRBV6-3 to TRBJ2-7, with TRBD1 identical over 8 bases. V was pared by 5 bases and J by 5 bases, with 8 bases of the junction left unmatched. This CDR3 spans 14 amino acids. Germline assignment: CDR1 MNHEY and CDR2 SVGEGT. The CDR3 DNA follows: TGTGCCAGCAGTAAACGACAGGGGAGGAACGAGCAGTACTTC. Translating it yields CASSKRQGRNEQYF.

The V call is TRBV9, the J call TRBJ2-1, with TRBD2 matching over 7 bases. The CDR3 runs 15 residues. Germline loops: CDR1 SGDLS, CDR2 YYNGEE. Unmatched junction bases numbered 9, after V lost 1 base and J lost 8 bases. Here the CDR3 DNA reads TGTGCCAGCAGCGTAACGCGGGAGAGTATGCATGAGCAGTTCTTC. Translation: CASSVTRESMHEQFF.

A note on this clone: This CDR3 is also generated by other DNA sequences in the sample. The chain has TRBV19 and TRBJ1-5; D is unclear. The CDR3 is 14 amino acids. The germline V gene encodes CDR1 LNHDA and CDR2 SQIVND (reference sequence). V was shortened by 5 bases and J by 1 base, with 9 bases between the two germline ends. The CDR3 DNA reads as TGTGCCAGTAGTGGCCAATTGAGCAATCAGCCCCAGCATTTT. Protein sequence: CASSGQLSNQPQHF.

V is TRBV30 and J is TRBJ2-4; D is unclear. Trimming shortened V by 3 bases and J by 1 base, and 16 bases separated the two germline ends. Per the germline V gene, CDR1 is GTSNPN and CDR2 is SVGIG (reference sequence). The CDR3 consists of 16 residues. Here the CDR3 reads CAWSPLSGLAKNIQYF. CDR3 nucleotide sequence: TGTGCCTGGAGCCCATTATCAGGCTTGGCCAAAAACATTCAGTACTTC.

The CDR3 DNA reads TGTGCCAGTAGACTAGCGGGAGGAACCTACGAGCAGTACTTC. Residues: CASRLAGGTYEQYF. The genes are TRBV19 and TRBJ2-7; 12 nucleotides match TRBD2. This CDR3 contains 14 residues. V trimming: 6 bases; J trimming: 2 bases; junction bases outside the gene matches: 2. Looked up from germline, CDR1 is LNHDA and CDR2 is SQIVND (reference sequence). Full variable domain (missing parts from reference TRBV19 and TRBJ2-7): DGGITQSPKYLFRKEGQNVTLSCEQNLNHDAMYWYRQDPGQGLRLIYYSQIVNDFQKGDIAEGYSVSREKKESFPLTVTSAQKNPTAFYLCASRLAGGTYEQYFGPGTRLTVT.

The J gene is TRBJ2-5, the V gene TRBV5-1; D remains ambiguous. The V and J ends lost 1 base and 1 base respectively, with 5 bases between them. Germline CDR1 is SGHRS and CDR2 is YFSETQ. This CDR3 has 13 amino acids. CDR3 amino acids: CASSLRSQETQYF. CDR3 coding DNA: TGCGCCAGCAGCTTGAGGAGCCAAGAGACCCAGTACTTC.

The CDR3 DNA reads TGTGCCAGTAGTCCTCTCGGCGGGCAGGCTCAGGCGCAGTACTTC. Translating it yields CASSPLGGQAQAQYF. J is TRBJ2-7 and V is TRBV19, with a tentative D call TRBD2 (5 bases). Per germline, CDR1 LNHDA and CDR2 SQIVND (reference sequence). V gave up 5 bases and J gave up 9 bases, with 23 bases separating them. The CDR3 has 15 amino acids. Full variable domain (missing parts from reference TRBV19 and TRBJ2-7): DGGITQSPKYLFRKEGQNVTLSCEQNLNHDAMYWYRQDPGQGLRLIYYSQIVNDFQKGDIAEGYSVSREKKESFPLTVTSAQKNPTAFYLCASSPLGGQAQAQYFGPGTRLTVT.

J is TRBJ2-5 and V is TRBV7-3, with 7 bases aligning to TRBD2. V lost 7 bases and J lost 4; bases outside the gene matches: 12. The CDR3 totals 15 residues. The germline CDR1 and CDR2 sequences are SGHTA and FQGTGA. CDR3 DNA sequence: TGTGCCAGCACCCAACACGGCGGGGGAGGAGAGACCCAGTACTTC. Encoded protein: CASTQHGGGGETQYF.

The chain carries TRBV19 and TRBJ1-5; perhaps TRBD1 as D (5 bases). Trimming took off 6 bases at V and 6 bases at J, with 12 bases between the two ends. The CDR3 runs 13 residues. Germline V gene sequence: CDR1 LNHDA, CDR2 SQIVND (reference sequence). This CDR3 reads CASRPGGTQPQHF. The CDR3 nucleotides read TGTGCCAGTAGGCCAGGCGGGACTCAGCCCCAGCATTTT. Drawing the rest from reference TRBV19 and TRBJ1-5, the complete variable domain is DGGITQSPKYLFRKEGQNVTLSCEQNLNHDAMYWYRQDPGQGLRLIYYSQIVNDFQKGDIAEGYSVSREKKESFPLTVTSAQKNPTAFYLCASRPGGTQPQHFGDGTRLSIL.

Comments on this clone: Other nucleotide sequences in the sample specify the same CDR3. V usage is TRBV20-1 and J usage is TRBJ1-1; the D gene is possibly TRBD1 (5 bases). V gave up 3 bases and J gave up 0 bases, with 11 bases separating them. The CDR3 extends over 14 amino acids. Looked up from germline, CDR1 is DFQATT and CDR2 is SNEGSKA (reference sequence). CDR3 region: CSASWAGLNTEAFF. For the CDR3, the DNA is TGCAGTGCTAGTTGGGCAGGGTTGAACACTGAAGCTTTCTTT.

The genes are TRBV4-1 and TRBJ2-3, with 13 bases identical to TRBD2. Germline assignment: CDR1 MGHRA and CDR2 YSYEKL. The CDR3 is made up of 20 amino acids. Trimming at V came to 0 bases and at J to 3 bases, leaving 12 bases not matched to a gene. The chain's CDR3 is CASSQDLGIPGLAGTDTQYF. DNA of the CDR3: TGCGCCAGCAGCCAAGACCTCGGAATTCCGGGACTAGCGGGAACAGATACGCAGTATTTT.

Details on this clone: The sample carries other DNA sequences with the same CDR3. The chain joins TRBV9 to TRBJ1-5; no definite D call. The V end was cut by 2 bases, the J end by 4 bases, with 10 bases between. The CDR3 has 14 amino acids. CDR1 is SGDLS, CDR2 YYNGEE, per germline. The CDR3 protein is CASSVSSGNQPQHF. CDR3 sequence (DNA): TGTGCCAGCAGCGTCTCCAGCGGGAATCAGCCCCAGCATTTT.